The 6 T cell receptor beta chains listed next were all sequenced from one sample in a study of shared clonotypes between healthy human individuals. TCRdb's table, derived via immunoSEQ multiplex PCR, lists solely in-frame clones and lacks some. Among around 560,000 clones, roughly 95% were seen once, and the ten largest hold over 0.095%. Naive CD8 populations comprised CD45RO-negative cells positively selected for CCR7, excluding terminally differentiated effector memory CD45RA+ cells. The specimen was naive CD8+ T cells sorted from blood. The receptors derive from a woman in her twenties or thirties in good health.

The V call is TRBV7-2, the J call TRBJ2-5; 13 nucleotides align to TRBD2. Trimming cost V 3 bases and J 2 bases; bases outside gene matches: 6. The germline V gene encodes CDR1 SGHTA and CDR2 FQGNSA. The length of the CDR3 is 17 residues. The CDR3 DNA follows: TGTGCCAGCAGCTTCCCAGGACTAGCGGGAGTACAAGAGACCCAGTACTTC. Translated, it gives CASSFPGLAGVQETQYF. Combining the CDR3 with reference TRBV7-2 and TRBJ2-5 gives the whole variable domain GAGVSQSPSNKVTEKGKDVELRCDPISGHTALYWYRQSLGQGLEFLIYFQGNSAPDKSGLPSDRFSAERTGGSVSTLTIQRTQQEDSAVYLCASSFPGLAGVQETQYFGPGTRLLVL.

The V call is TRBV7-7, the J call TRBJ2-3, with 9 positions matching TRBD1. The CDR3 contains 20 residues. The junction had 18 bases not matched to a gene; V was cut back by 3 bases and J by 2 bases. Germline CDR1 is SSHAT and CDR2 is FNYEAQ (reference sequence). CDR3 nucleotides: TGTGCCAGCAGCTTCGGACAGGGGCCTAGCGGAGGCCTTTTCACAGATACGCAGTATTTT. Its protein is CASSFGQGPSGGLFTDTQYF.

The chain employs TRBV4-1 and TRBJ2-1; the D gene is possibly TRBD2 (5 bases). The CDR3 spans 16 residues. Between the trimmed V and J ends, which lost 3 bases and 6 bases, there was a span of 18 bases. Germline loops: CDR1 MGHRA, CDR2 YSYEKL. DNA of the CDR3: TGCGCCAGCAGCCAGGAGCCGAACGGGGTAATCAATGAGCAGTTCTTC. It translates to CASSQEPNGVINEQFF.

The chain combines TRBV7-6 with TRBJ2-7; TRBD2 might be the D (6 bases). With 0 bases removed from V and 5 bases from J, the gap between germline ends came to 11 bases. Germline-derived CDR1 and CDR2 are SGHVS and FNYEAQ. This CDR3 is 14 amino acids long. CDR3 residues: CASSLAGGDDEQYF. In DNA form, the CDR3 reads TGTGCCAGCAGCTTAGCTGGAGGGGACGACGAGCAGTACTTC.

The chain joins TRBV4-1 to TRBJ2-7; D is possibly TRBD2 (5 bases). The CDR3 runs 15 residues. Trimming removed 0 bases from V and 3 bases from J, with 12 bases in between. CDR1 is MGHRA, CDR2 YSYEKL, per germline. The CDR3 DNA sequence: TGCGCCAGCAGCCAAGAAGATAGCGCTTACTACGAGCAGTACTTC. Its protein product is CASSQEDSAYYEQYF.

The chain couples TRBV2 to TRBJ1-1, with 9 bases matching TRBD1. The V segment lost 6 bases and the J segment 2 bases; nucleotides outside the gene matches: 7. Germline loops: CDR1 SNHLY, CDR2 FYNNEI. The CDR3 spans 15 residues. CDR3 sequence reads: CASRDTGQGNTEAFF. The CDR3 DNA reads as TGTGCCAGCAGAGATACGGGACAGGGTAACACTGAAGCTTTCTTT.